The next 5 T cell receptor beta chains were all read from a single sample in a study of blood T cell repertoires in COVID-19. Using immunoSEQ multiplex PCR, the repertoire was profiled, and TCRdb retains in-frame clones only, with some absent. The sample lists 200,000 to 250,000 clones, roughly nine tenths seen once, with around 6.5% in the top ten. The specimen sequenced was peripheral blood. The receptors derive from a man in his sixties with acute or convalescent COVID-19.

Written as DNA, the CDR3 is TGTGCCAGCAGCGCCAACCGGGACACCGGCTCCTACGAGCAGTACTTC. It is translated as CASSANRDTGSYEQYF. The chain links TRBV9 to TRBJ2-7; tentative D call: TRBD1 (6 bases). The V end lost 3 bases, the J end lost 0 bases, and 16 bases lay between the germline ends. Germline V lookup: CDR1 SGDLS, CDR2 YYNGEE. This CDR3 contains 16 residues.

The CDR3 DNA sequence: TGTGCCACCAGTGATTCTAAGCGGGAGCTGGGTATGGGTTCCTACGAGCAGTACTTC. This translates into CATSDSKRELGMGSYEQYF. The chain has TRBV24-1 and TRBJ2-7; 8 bases map to TRBD2. Germline V gives CDR1 KGHDR, CDR2 SFDVKD. Losses at the gene ends were 2 bases for V and 1 base for J; bases not matched to a gene: 15. The CDR3 is 19 residues long.

In DNA form, the CDR3 reads TGTGCCTGGAGAGCCGGTGTGGGAGTCCAGCCCCAGCATTTT. Translating gives CAWRAGVGVQPQHF. The rearrangement joins TRBV30 to TRBJ1-5; D gene ambiguous. Germline-derived CDR1 and CDR2 are GTSNPN and SVGIG (reference sequence). The CDR3 has 14 amino acids. V lost 3 bases and J 7 bases, leaving 16 bases between the germline ends.

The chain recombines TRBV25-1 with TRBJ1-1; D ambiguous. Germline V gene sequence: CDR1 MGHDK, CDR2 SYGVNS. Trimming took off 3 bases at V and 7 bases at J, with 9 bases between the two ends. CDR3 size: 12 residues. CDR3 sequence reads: CASSDRGIEAFF. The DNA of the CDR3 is TGTGCCAGCAGTGATCGGGGTATTGAAGCTTTCTTT.

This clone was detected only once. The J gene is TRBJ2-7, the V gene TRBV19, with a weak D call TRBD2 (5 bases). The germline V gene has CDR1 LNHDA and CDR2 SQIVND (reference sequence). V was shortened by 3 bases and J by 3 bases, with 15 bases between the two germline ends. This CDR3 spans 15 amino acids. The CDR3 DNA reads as TGTGCCAGTAGTATTTCGGAGGACGCCCTCTACGAGCAGTACTTC. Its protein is CASSISEDALYEQYF.